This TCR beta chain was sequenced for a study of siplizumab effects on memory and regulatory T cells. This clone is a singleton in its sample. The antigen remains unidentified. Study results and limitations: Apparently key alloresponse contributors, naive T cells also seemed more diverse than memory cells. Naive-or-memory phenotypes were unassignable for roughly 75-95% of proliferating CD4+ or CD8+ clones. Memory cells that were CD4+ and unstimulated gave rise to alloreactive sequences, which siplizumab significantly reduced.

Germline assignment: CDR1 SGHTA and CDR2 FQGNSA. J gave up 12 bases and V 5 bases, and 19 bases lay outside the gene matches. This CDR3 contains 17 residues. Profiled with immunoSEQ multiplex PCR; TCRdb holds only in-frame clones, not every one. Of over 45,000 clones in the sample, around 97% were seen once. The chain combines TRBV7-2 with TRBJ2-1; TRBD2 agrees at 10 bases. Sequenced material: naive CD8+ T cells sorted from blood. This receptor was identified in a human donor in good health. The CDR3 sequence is CASSPRFSGRRALGQFF. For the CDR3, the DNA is TGTGCCAGCAGCCCCCGGTTTAGCGGGAGGAGGGCTTTGGGGCAGTTCTTC.